This T cell receptor beta chain was documented in a study of T cells in tuberculosis (dated by TCRdb to 2017 to 2018). Broadly, across the study: In the study, CD1B tetramers and high-throughput TCR immunosequencing were combined to characterize T cells specific for the mycobacterial lipid antigen glucose monomycolate (GMM). With around 10 people per group, a South African clinical cohort compared IGRA-negative adolescents, IGRA-positive adolescents with latent tuberculosis, and adults with active tuberculosis. Results the study describes overall, beyond this receptor: A classifier using the diverse GMM-specific repertoire reached 85% to 90% accuracy (AUROC 0.85 to 0.9), compared with approximately 70% accuracy using GEM motif frequencies. Clinical samples were selected based on the availability of cryopreserved specimens, with adults included as active tuberculosis cases and adolescents included as controls. Shorter CDR3-alpha lengths in active tuberculosis patients partly drove the smaller NN-distances, and the TCR-beta difference was not statistically significant. Compared with IGRA-negative controls, TCR-alpha repertoires from active tuberculosis had smaller mean NN-distances to GMM-specific TCRs, which suggests that these TCRs underwent clonal expansion.

CDR1 is given as SGHNT and CDR2 as YYREEE, both from the germline V gene (reference sequence). V is cut back by 5 bases and J by 9 bases, with 9 bases in the junction unmatched. The CDR3 sequence holds 15 residues, the cysteine and phenylalanine included. Of all the DNA, just the CDR3 is kept, 45 bases in frame from base 1. About this clone: It lacks a known antigen. Within one base of it there is no much larger clone, and no base qualities were kept.

The immunoSEQ multiplex PCR assay was used to generate TCR libraries, with TCR-beta and/or TCR-alpha/delta assays applied to each sample. Amplified TCR libraries were sequenced on the Illumina high-throughput platform. The source study handled its data this way. Clustering and dimensionality reduction relied on pairwise TCRdist distances among GMM-specific receptors from T cells that were either sorted ex vivo or expanded in vitro. Each clinical repertoire was scored by mean NN-distance, the average TCRdist to the nearest 10% of tetramer-positive reference sequences. GEM TCR motif frequency was computed as the fraction of unique TCRs matching known GEM sequences by V/J usage and CDR3 length. Active tuberculosis was classified by linear discriminant analysis with leave-one-out cross-validation, implemented in scikit-learn. TCRdb took this table from immuneACCESS and kept in-frame rearrangements with V and J called. Such tables lack part of the clones; where checked against another copy, unresolved V genes explain under half of the gap, and the rest is unexplained. V and J calls and clone size are as listed in that table; D and trimming were resolved from the DNA. The sample table contains approximately 28,000 clones; only one count was recorded for about 92% of them. The ten top clones hold just under 5% of the sample.

At study entry, adolescents were screened for latent tuberculosis infection by tuberculin skin test and QuantiFERON-TB GOLD In-Tube IGRA. Unsorted cryopreserved PBMC were immunosequenced, covering on average about 100,000 T cells per clinical donor. Eleven high schools in the Worcester region of the Western Cape, South Africa, served as enrollment sites for adolescents aged 12 to 18 years. About 10 M. tuberculosis-infected adolescents and roughly ten uninfected adolescents were selected, with the two groups matched for age and sex. Adolescent PBMC were isolated from freshly drawn heparinized blood by density centrifugation and cryopreserved.

Sequencing used PBMCs. Recombination connected TRBV5-4 to TRBJ2-1; 12 nucleotides in the junction match TRBD2. This TCR came from a donor between 10 and 29 years old with latent tuberculosis or without tuberculosis infection. The bases are TGTGCCAGCAGTCGACTAGCGGGAGATAATGTTGAGCAGTTCTTC. Protein translation: CASSRLAGDNVEQFF.